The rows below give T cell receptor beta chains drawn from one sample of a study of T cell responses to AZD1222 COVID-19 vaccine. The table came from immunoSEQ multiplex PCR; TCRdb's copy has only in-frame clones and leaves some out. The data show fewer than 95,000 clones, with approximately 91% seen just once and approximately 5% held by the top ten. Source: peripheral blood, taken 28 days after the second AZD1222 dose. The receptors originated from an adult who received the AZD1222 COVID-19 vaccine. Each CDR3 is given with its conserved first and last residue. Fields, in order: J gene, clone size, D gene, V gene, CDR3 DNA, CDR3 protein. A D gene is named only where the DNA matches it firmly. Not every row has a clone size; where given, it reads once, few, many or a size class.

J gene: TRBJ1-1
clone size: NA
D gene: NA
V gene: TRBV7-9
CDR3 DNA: TGTGCCAGCAGCTTATCCTGGGGGAGGGGTGAAGCTTTCTTT
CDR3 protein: CASSLSWGRGEAFF

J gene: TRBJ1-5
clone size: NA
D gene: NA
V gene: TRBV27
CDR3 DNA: TGTGCCAGCAGTTTAAGGCCAGGGGAAGGCAATCAGCCCCAGCATTTT
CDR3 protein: CASSLRPGEGNQPQHF

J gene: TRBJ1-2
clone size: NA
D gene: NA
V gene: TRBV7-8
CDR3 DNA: TGTGCCAGCAGCTCAGCGGCGGACAGACACAGGGGCTACACCTTC
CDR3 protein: CASSSAADRHRGYTF

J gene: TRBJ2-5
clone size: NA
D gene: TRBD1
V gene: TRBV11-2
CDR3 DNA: TGTGCCAGCAGATACGACAGGGAAGAGACCCAGTACTTC
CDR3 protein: CASRYDREETQYF

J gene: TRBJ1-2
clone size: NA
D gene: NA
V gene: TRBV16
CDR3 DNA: TGTGCCAGCAGCCAATTTACAGGATTTTCTAACTATGGCTACACCTTC
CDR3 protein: CASSQFTGFSNYGYTF

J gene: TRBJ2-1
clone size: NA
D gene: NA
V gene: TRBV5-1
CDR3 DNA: TGCGCCAGCAGCTTGTTGGCCCGCTCCTACAATGAGCAGTTCTTC
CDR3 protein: CASSLLARSYNEQFF

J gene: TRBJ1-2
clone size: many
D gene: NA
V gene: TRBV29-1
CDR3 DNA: TGCAGCGCCGCAACCGGGGCATATGGCTACACCTTC
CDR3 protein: CSAATGAYGYTF

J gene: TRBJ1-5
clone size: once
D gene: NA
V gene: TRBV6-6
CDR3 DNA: TGTGCCAGCAGTTACTCTAGGGGGAACAATCAGCCCCAGCATTTT
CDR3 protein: CASSYSRGNNQPQHF

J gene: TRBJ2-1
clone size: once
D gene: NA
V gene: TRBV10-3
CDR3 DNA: TGTGCCATCAGTGAGTCAGGCCTCCAGGGGGGTGATGAGCAGTTCTTC
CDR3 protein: CAISESGLQGGDEQFF

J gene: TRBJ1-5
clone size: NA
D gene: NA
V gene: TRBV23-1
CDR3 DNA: TGCGCCAGCAGTCACCGGACTTGCAATCAGCCCCAGCATTTT
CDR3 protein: CASSHRTCNQPQHF

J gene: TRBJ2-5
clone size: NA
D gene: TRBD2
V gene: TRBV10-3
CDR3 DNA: TGTGCCATCAGTGAAGGAGCGGGGGGCCGAGAGACCCAGTACTTC
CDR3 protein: CAISEGAGGRETQYF

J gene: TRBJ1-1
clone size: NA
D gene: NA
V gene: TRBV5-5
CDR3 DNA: TGTGCCAGCAGCTTCAGGGGAATCACTGAAGCTTTCTTT
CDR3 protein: CASSFRGITEAFF

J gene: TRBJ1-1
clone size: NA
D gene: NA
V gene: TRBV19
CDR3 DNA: TGTGCCAGTAGTATCCTCCCCCGGGGCTCCATGAACACTGAAGCTTTCTTT
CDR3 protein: CASSILPRGSMNTEAFF

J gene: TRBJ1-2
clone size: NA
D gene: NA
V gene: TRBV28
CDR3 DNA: TGTGCCAGCAGTTTGTCTCCCAGGGGTCCTGGCTACACCTTC
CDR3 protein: CASSLSPRGPGYTF

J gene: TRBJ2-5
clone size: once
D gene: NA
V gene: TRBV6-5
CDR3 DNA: TGTGCCAGCAGTTACTCTCGAGCCCCAGAGTCGTCGCGCTACTTC
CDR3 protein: CASSYSRAPESSRYF

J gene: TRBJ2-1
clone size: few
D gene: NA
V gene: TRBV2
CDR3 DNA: TGTGCCAGCAGTGCGAGTCATGAGCAGTTCTTC
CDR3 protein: CASSASHEQFF

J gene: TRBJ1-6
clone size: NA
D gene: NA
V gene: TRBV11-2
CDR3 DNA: TGTGCCAGCAGCCACAGGACCGGCGCCCTCCACTTT
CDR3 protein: CASSHRTGALHF

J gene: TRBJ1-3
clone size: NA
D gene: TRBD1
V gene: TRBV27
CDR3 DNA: TGTGCCAGCAGTACTCGGACAGGCCTCTCTGGAAACACCATATATTTT
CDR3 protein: CASSTRTGLSGNTIYF

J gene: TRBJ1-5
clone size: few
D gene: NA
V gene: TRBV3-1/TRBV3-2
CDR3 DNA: TGTGCCAGCAGCCATCTAAATCAGCCCCAGCATTTT
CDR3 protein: CASSHLNQPQHF

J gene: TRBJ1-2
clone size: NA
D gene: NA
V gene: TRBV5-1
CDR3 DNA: TGCGCCAGCGCCCAAAGGACACCCGATGCCTATGGCTACACCTTC
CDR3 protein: CASAQRTPDAYGYTF

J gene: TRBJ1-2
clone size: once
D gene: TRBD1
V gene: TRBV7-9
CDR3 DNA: TGTGCCAGCAGCTACGGACAGGGGGATGGCTACACCTTC
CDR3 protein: CASSYGQGDGYTF

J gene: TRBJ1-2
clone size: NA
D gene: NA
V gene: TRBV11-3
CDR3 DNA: TGTGCCAGCAGCACGACATTAGTCCCGACCAATAATGGCTACACCTTC
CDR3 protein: CASSTTLVPTNNGYTF

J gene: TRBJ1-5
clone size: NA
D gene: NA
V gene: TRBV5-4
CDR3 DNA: TGTGCCAGCAGCTTGGGTGATTCTCAGCCCCAGCATTTT
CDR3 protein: CASSLGDSQPQHF

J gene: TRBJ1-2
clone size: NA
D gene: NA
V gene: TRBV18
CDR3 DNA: TGTGCCAGCTCTCCACCACTGTTCACGGCGGGCTACACCTTC
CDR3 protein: CASSPPLFTAGYTF

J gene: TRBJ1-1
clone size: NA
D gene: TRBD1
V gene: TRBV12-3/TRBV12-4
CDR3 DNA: TGTGCCTCTTCTCAGGGGGCATTCACTGAAGCTTTCTTT
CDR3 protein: CASSQGAFTEAFF

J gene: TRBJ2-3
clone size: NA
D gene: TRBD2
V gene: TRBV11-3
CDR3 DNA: TGTGCCAGCAGCCCAGCGGGGGGGGAAGATACGCAGTATTTT
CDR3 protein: CASSPAGGEDTQYF

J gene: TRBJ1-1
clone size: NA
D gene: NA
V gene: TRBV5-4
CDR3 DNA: TGTGCCAGCAGGCCCAGGGGTGCGGGGCTTAACACTGAAGCTTTCTTT
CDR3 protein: CASRPRGAGLNTEAFF

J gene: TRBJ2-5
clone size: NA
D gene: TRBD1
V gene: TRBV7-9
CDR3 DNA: TGTGCCAGCAGGTCTACAGGGGCGCCTGTGACCCAGTACTTC
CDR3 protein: CASRSTGAPVTQYF

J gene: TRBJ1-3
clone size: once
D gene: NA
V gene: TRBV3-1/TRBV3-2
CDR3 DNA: TGTGCCAGCAGCACGACACGGGGACGCTCTGGAAACACCATATATTTT
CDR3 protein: CASSTTRGRSGNTIYF

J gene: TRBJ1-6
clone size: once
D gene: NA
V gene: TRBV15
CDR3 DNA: TGTGCCACCAGCAGAGATTCAGGGGCTAGCTCCTATAATTCACCCCTCCACTTT
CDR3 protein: CATSRDSGASSYNSPLHF

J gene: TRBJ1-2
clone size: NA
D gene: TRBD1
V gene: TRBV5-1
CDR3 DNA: TGCGCCAGCAGCTTAGGACAGGAGTATGGCTACACCTTC
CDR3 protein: CASSLGQEYGYTF

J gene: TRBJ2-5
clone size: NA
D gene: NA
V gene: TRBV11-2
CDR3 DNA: TGTGCCAGCAGCCCTAGCCGGGGCAAACAAGAGACCCAGTACTTC
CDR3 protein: CASSPSRGKQETQYF

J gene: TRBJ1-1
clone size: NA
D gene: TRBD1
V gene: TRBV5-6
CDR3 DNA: TGTGCCAGCAGCTTGGGGCAGGGGGCCACAGCTTTCTTT
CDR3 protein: CASSLGQGATAFF

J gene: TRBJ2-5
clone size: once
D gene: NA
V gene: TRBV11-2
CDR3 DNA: TGTGCCAGCAGCTTACGAGGGACATACAGTAGGCAAGAGACCCAGTACTTC
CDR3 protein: CASSLRGTYSRQETQYF

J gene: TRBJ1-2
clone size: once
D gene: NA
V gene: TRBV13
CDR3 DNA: TGTGCCAGCAGCTTAGAAGGCGGGGCCCTGTATGGCTACACCTTC
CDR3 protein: CASSLEGGALYGYTF

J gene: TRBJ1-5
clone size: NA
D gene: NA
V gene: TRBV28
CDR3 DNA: TGTGCCAGCAGTTTATTTCAGGGAGACCAGCCCCAGCATTTT
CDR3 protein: CASSLFQGDQPQHF

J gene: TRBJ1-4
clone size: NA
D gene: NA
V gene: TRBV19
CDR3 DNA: TGTGCCAGTAGTAACGGGGCTCTGGAAAAACTGTTTTTT
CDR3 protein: CASSNGALEKLFF

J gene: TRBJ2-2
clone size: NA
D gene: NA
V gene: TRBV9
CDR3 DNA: TGTGCCAGCAGCCACGGCCAGGGATACACCGGGGAGCTGTTTTTT
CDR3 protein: CASSHGQGYTGELFF

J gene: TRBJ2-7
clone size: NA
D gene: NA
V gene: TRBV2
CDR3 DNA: TGTGCCAGCAGTGAAGGCATGGAGGACCTCTCCTACGAGCAGTACTTC
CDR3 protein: CASSEGMEDLSYEQYF

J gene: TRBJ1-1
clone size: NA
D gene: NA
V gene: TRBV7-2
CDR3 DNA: TGTGCCAGCGGGGGGGTGAACACTGAAGCTTTCTTT
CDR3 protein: CASGGVNTEAFF

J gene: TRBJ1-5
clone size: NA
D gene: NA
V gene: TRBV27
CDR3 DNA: TGTGCCAGCAGTTTAGCAGGGGTTGGCAATCAGCCCCAGCATTTT
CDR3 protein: CASSLAGVGNQPQHF

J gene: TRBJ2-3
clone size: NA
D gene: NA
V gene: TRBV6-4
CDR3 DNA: TGTGCCAGCAGTGATAATAGGGATACGCAGTATTTT
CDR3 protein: CASSDNRDTQYF

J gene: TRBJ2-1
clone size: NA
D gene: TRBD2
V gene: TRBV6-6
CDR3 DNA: TGTGCCAGCAGTACCGGGACTAGCGGGGGGGCGGAGCAGTTCTTC
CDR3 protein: CASSTGTSGGAEQFF

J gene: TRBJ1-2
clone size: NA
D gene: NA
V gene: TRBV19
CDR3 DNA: TGTGCCAGTAGTACCACCAGGGTGCGGGGCTACACCTTC
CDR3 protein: CASSTTRVRGYTF

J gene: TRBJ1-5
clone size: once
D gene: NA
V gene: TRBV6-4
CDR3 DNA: TGTGCCAGCAGCCTGGCGAGGGATCAGCCCCAGCATTTT
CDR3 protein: CASSLARDQPQHF

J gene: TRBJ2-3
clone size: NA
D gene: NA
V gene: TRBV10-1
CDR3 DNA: TGCGCCAGCAGTGAGTCTTACACAGATACGCAGTATTTT
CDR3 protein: CASSESYTDTQYF

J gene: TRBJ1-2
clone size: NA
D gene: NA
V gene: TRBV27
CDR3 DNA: TGTGCCAGCAGTTTATTTGGCCCTGCTCCCCTCGGCTACACCTTC
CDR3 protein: CASSLFGPAPLGYTF

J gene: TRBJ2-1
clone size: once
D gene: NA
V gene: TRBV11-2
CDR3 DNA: TGTGCCAGCAGCCCCCGGGACCTTCTTGGGCAGTTCTTC
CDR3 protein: CASSPRDLLGQFF

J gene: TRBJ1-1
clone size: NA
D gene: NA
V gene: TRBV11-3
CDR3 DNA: TGTGCCAGCAGCCTTCAGCAGGGCACTGAAGCTTTCTTT
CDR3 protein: CASSLQQGTEAFF

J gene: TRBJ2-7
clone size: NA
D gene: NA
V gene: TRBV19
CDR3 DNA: TGTGCCAGTAGTTCCGGCAGGGGCTCTCGCGAGCAGTACTTC
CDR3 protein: CASSSGRGSREQYF

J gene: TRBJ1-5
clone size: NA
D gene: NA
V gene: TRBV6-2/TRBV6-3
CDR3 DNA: TGTGCCAGCAGCCACGTCGCAGGAGGGGTCTTCGGGTGGAATCAGCCCCAGCATTTT
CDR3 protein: CASSHVAGGVFGWNQPQHF

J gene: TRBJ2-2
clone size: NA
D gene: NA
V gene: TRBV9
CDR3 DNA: TGTGCCAGCAGCGTAGAGGGAGAAAGGACCGGGGAGCTGTTTTTT
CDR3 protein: CASSVEGERTGELFF

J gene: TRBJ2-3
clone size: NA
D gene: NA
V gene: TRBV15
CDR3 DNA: TGTGCCACCAGCAGAGAAACGGCGGAAGATACGCAGTATTTT
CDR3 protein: CATSRETAEDTQYF

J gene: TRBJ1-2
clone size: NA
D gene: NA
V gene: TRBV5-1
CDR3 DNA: TGCGCCAGCAGCTCAACGGGGGGATCCTATGGCTACACCTTC
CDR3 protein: CASSSTGGSYGYTF

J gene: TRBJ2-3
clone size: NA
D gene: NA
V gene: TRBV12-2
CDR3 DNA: TGTGCAAGTCGCTTTAAGCGGGGGGGCCGGGATACGCAGTATTTT
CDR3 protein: CASRFKRGGRDTQYF

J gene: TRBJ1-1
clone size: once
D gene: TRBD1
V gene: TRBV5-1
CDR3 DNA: TGCGCCAGCAGCTTGTCAGGGGGCACTGAAGCTTTCTTT
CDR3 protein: CASSLSGGTEAFF

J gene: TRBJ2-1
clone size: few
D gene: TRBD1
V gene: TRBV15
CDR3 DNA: TGTGCCACCAGGGGGACAGGCTACAATGAGCAGTTCTTC
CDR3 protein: CATRGTGYNEQFF

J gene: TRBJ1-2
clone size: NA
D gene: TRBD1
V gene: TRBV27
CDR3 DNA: TGTGCCAGCAGTACCAGACAGGGCGACTATGGCTACACCTTC
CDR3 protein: CASSTRQGDYGYTF

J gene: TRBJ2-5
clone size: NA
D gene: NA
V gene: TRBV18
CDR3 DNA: TGTGCCAGCTCACCACAAAAGGGTGGAGAGACCCAGTACTTC
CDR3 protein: CASSPQKGGETQYF